The 5 T cell receptor beta chains listed next were all sequenced from one sample in a study of cytomegalovirus exposure and HLA in healthy donors. Assay: immunoSEQ multiplex PCR; the TCRdb copy retains only in-frame clones and omits some. The sample holds about 69,000 clones, nearly 96% seen once. The sequenced material came from PBMCs. These receptors were collected from a woman between 18 and 29 years old in good health and CMV-seropositive.

This chain uses TRBV5-4 with TRBJ1-5, with D tentatively TRBD1 (6 bases). The CDR3 runs 14 residues. Germline assignment: CDR1 SGHNT and CDR2 YYREEE (reference sequence). V was clipped by 4 bases and J by 7 bases, with 15 bases between them. The CDR3 region is CASSQQGGNQPQHF. DNA for the CDR3: TGTGCCAGCAGCCAACAGGGAGGGAACCAGCCCCAGCATTTT.

The chain is built from TRBV7-9 and TRBJ1-1; D unresolved. There are 16 residues in the CDR3. Between the trimmed V and J ends, which lost 5 bases and 3 bases, there was a span of 19 bases. The germline V gene has CDR1 SEHNR and CDR2 FQNEAQ (reference sequence). The CDR3 bases are TGTGCCAGCAGCCCAGACGGGATGGGGAGGCACACTGAAGCTTTCTTT. Protein: CASSPDGMGRHTEAFF.

The chain couples TRBV7-3 to TRBJ2-7, with TRBD2 identical over 8 bases. The CDR3 runs 14 residues. The germline V gene encodes CDR1 SGHTA and CDR2 FQGTGA. V gave up 2 bases and J gave up 7 bases; unmatched junction bases: 7. CDR3 sequence: CASSLEAGADEQYF. The CDR3 DNA is TGTGCCAGCAGCTTAGAAGCGGGAGCGGATGAGCAGTACTTC.

The rearrangement joins TRBV9 to TRBJ2-6; 12 bases align to TRBD2. The trim removed 4 bases at V and 0 bases at J, leaving 5 bases unmatched. The CDR3 runs to 18 residues. Germline V gives CDR1 SGDLS, CDR2 YYNGEE. The CDR3, as DNA: TGTGCCAGCAGCATACTAGCGGGAGGCCTCTCTGGGGCCAACGTCCTGACTTTC. Translating gives CASSILAGGLSGANVLTF.

Here the CDR3 DNA reads TGCGCCAGCAGCTTGACGCGGACTAGCGGGAGTCGGGGGGAGCTGTTTTTT. This encodes CASSLTRTSGSRGELFF. The rearrangement uses TRBV5-1 and TRBJ2-2; 13 bases agree with TRBD2. Germline V CDR1 and CDR2: SGHRS, YFSETQ. The CDR3 runs to 17 residues. V dropped 1 base and J dropped 8; count of bases not matched to a gene: 8.